This is a list of T cell receptor beta chains from one sample in a study of T cell responses to AZD1222 COVID-19 vaccine. Sequencing was performed with immunoSEQ multiplex PCR; in TCRdb, only in-frame clones are kept and a portion is missing. The sample contains some 130,000 clones, 84% of which appear only once. The sequenced sample was peripheral blood, obtained on day 0 of AZD1222 vaccination. All receptors derive from an adult in good health. Both conserved end residues are part of each CDR3. Only part of the rows carry a size: once, few, many, or a class if the clone is expanded.

abundance: once
j_gene: TRBJ1-1
v_gene: TRBV6-4
CDR3aa: CASRQGSGTEAFF

abundance: NA
j_gene: TRBJ2-3
v_gene: TRBV5-1
CDR3aa: CASSPDSDTQYF

abundance: NA
j_gene: TRBJ2-7
v_gene: TRBV5-6
CDR3aa: CASSSQGGLSYEQYF

abundance: once
j_gene: TRBJ1-5
v_gene: TRBV6-6
CDR3aa: CASRPGQLNQPQHF

abundance: NA
j_gene: TRBJ1-4
v_gene: TRBV4-2
CDR3aa: CASSQEPRNTGFEKLFF

abundance: NA
j_gene: TRBJ2-5
v_gene: TRBV6-1
CDR3aa: CASSDTGGKETQYF

abundance: NA
j_gene: TRBJ2-3
v_gene: TRBV3-1/TRBV3-2
CDR3aa: CATGTSGGGTQYF

abundance: NA
j_gene: TRBJ2-7
v_gene: TRBV29-1
CDR3aa: CSVEDVGSSYEQYF

abundance: NA
j_gene: TRBJ1-1
v_gene: TRBV28
CDR3aa: CASRPPQGSNTEAFF

abundance: few
j_gene: TRBJ2-3
v_gene: TRBV9
CDR3aa: CASSLVGLSDTQYF

abundance: NA
j_gene: TRBJ1-1
v_gene: TRBV5-1
CDR3aa: CASSPGTNTEAFF

abundance: NA
j_gene: TRBJ2-7
v_gene: TRBV6-6
CDR3aa: CASSQSLTDTSSYEQYF

abundance: NA
j_gene: TRBJ1-3
v_gene: TRBV29-1
CDR3aa: CSATGTGRSGNTIYF

abundance: NA
j_gene: TRBJ2-7
v_gene: TRBV28
CDR3aa: CASSPPGRSYEQYF

abundance: NA
j_gene: TRBJ1-1
v_gene: TRBV3-1/TRBV3-2
CDR3aa: CASSQQMNTEAFF

abundance: NA
j_gene: TRBJ1-3
v_gene: TRBV5-4
CDR3aa: CASSFRGGSASGNTIYF

abundance: NA
j_gene: TRBJ1-4
v_gene: TRBV24-1
CDR3aa: CATSDSAANEKLFF

abundance: NA
j_gene: TRBJ2-7
v_gene: TRBV27
CDR3aa: CASRMGRGAYEQYF

abundance: NA
j_gene: TRBJ2-7
v_gene: TRBV6-5
CDR3aa: CASSTHAGTSYEQYF

abundance: NA
j_gene: TRBJ2-7
v_gene: TRBV6-2/TRBV6-3
CDR3aa: CASSAPGPQYF

abundance: NA
j_gene: TRBJ2-3
v_gene: TRBV6-5
CDR3aa: CASRLAGGRTDTQYF

abundance: NA
j_gene: TRBJ1-5
v_gene: TRBV12-3/TRBV12-4
CDR3aa: CASSLAGDLSQHF

abundance: NA
j_gene: TRBJ1-2
v_gene: TRBV10-3
CDR3aa: CAISESGTPYYGYTF

abundance: NA
j_gene: TRBJ1-2
v_gene: TRBV27
CDR3aa: CASSPGQGYYGYTF

abundance: NA
j_gene: TRBJ1-4
v_gene: TRBV6-5
CDR3aa: CASSQAQGREKLFF

abundance: NA
j_gene: TRBJ2-1
v_gene: TRBV5-1
CDR3aa: CATQGIPSYNEQFF

abundance: NA
j_gene: TRBJ1-3
v_gene: TRBV7-9
CDR3aa: CASSFQIGNTIYF

abundance: NA
j_gene: TRBJ1-4
v_gene: TRBV6-5
CDR3aa: CASSLRGQEKLFF

abundance: NA
j_gene: TRBJ1-4
v_gene: TRBV28
CDR3aa: CASRWTGHEKLFF

abundance: NA
j_gene: TRBJ1-5
v_gene: TRBV30
CDR3aa: CAWSPPPDRGYNQPQHF

abundance: NA
j_gene: TRBJ1-5
v_gene: TRBV2
CDR3aa: CAISREGDQPQHF

abundance: NA
j_gene: TRBJ2-6
v_gene: TRBV29-1
CDR3aa: CSVGDGLSGANVLTF

abundance: NA
j_gene: TRBJ2-1
v_gene: TRBV2
CDR3aa: CASSASGFRASYNEQFF

abundance: NA
j_gene: TRBJ2-7
v_gene: TRBV28
CDR3aa: CASSLPGQYYEQYF

abundance: once
j_gene: TRBJ1-2
v_gene: TRBV15
CDR3aa: CATGKANYGYTF

abundance: NA
j_gene: TRBJ2-6
v_gene: TRBV5-6
CDR3aa: CASSSPGANVLTF

abundance: NA
j_gene: TRBJ1-2
v_gene: TRBV30
CDR3aa: CAWSVGGVWGYTF

abundance: NA
j_gene: TRBJ2-7
v_gene: TRBV7-2
CDR3aa: CASSLTGYAEQQYF

abundance: NA
j_gene: TRBJ2-1
v_gene: TRBV19
CDR3aa: CASIGDRGIRQFF

abundance: NA
j_gene: TRBJ1-2
v_gene: TRBV3-1/TRBV3-2
CDR3aa: CASRPDSGYGYTF

abundance: NA
j_gene: TRBJ2-6
v_gene: TRBV6-1
CDR3aa: CASSEAQTGSGANVLTF

abundance: NA
j_gene: TRBJ1-1
v_gene: TRBV19
CDR3aa: CASSIIPNTEAFF

abundance: NA
j_gene: TRBJ1-6
v_gene: TRBV5-6
CDR3aa: CASSLGSYPRDSPLHF

abundance: NA
j_gene: TRBJ1-5
v_gene: TRBV28
CDR3aa: CASRVRSSGINQPQHF

abundance: NA
j_gene: TRBJ1-4
v_gene: TRBV3-1/TRBV3-2
CDR3aa: CASSQKGLSLGKLFF

abundance: NA
j_gene: TRBJ1-6
v_gene: TRBV6-5
CDR3aa: CASSFPGPMAPLHF

abundance: many
j_gene: TRBJ2-2
v_gene: TRBV10-1
CDR3aa: CASSESPGTGELFF

abundance: NA
j_gene: TRBJ1-5
v_gene: TRBV18
CDR3aa: CASSQGGDQPQHF

abundance: NA
j_gene: TRBJ1-2
v_gene: TRBV6-1
CDR3aa: CASSERQANLAYGYTF

abundance: NA
j_gene: TRBJ1-5
v_gene: TRBV14
CDR3aa: CASSQGRGTNQPQHF

abundance: NA
j_gene: TRBJ1-6
v_gene: TRBV5-1
CDR3aa: CASSSDRAGNSPLHF

abundance: NA
j_gene: TRBJ1-1
v_gene: TRBV28
CDR3aa: CASSSSGRLMNTEAFF

abundance: NA
j_gene: TRBJ1-2
v_gene: TRBV6-6
CDR3aa: CASSYNYGYTF

abundance: NA
j_gene: TRBJ1-3
v_gene: TRBV5-1
CDR3aa: CASSLAVAVGGNTIYF

abundance: NA
j_gene: TRBJ1-1
v_gene: TRBV19
CDR3aa: CASSFASNTEAFF

abundance: NA
j_gene: TRBJ1-5
v_gene: TRBV5-8
CDR3aa: CASSRGLQAYQPQHF

abundance: NA
j_gene: TRBJ2-2
v_gene: TRBV6-5
CDR3aa: CASSYSHNTGELFF

abundance: once
j_gene: TRBJ1-5
v_gene: TRBV3-1/TRBV3-2
CDR3aa: CASSQTRGGSQPQHF

abundance: NA
j_gene: TRBJ1-6
v_gene: TRBV3-1/TRBV3-2
CDR3aa: CASSRGDSVKESPLHF